This T cell receptor (beta chain) derives from a study of blood T cell repertoires in COVID-19. Across the whole study: The origin of the acute and convalescent COVID-19 samples was the United States, Italy and Spain.

Profiled with immunoSEQ multiplex PCR; TCRdb holds only in-frame clones, not every one. The data show approximately 97,000 clones, almost 85% seen once. The CDR3 spans 16 residues. After removal of 4 bases from V and 6 bases from J, the junction contained 9 bases not matched to a gene. Germline-derived CDR1 and CDR2 are MNHEY and SVGEGT. The table lists this clone with a few counts. The chain has TRBV6-2 or TRBV6-3 and TRBJ2-3, with 11 bases identical to TRBD2. This TCR derives from a man aged 35-49 years with active or convalescent COVID-19. What was sequenced was peripheral blood. CDR3 nucleotide sequence: TGTGCCAGCAGTTGGGAAACTAGCGGGGGTAGGGATACGCAGTATTTT. Translation gives CASSWETSGGRDTQYF.